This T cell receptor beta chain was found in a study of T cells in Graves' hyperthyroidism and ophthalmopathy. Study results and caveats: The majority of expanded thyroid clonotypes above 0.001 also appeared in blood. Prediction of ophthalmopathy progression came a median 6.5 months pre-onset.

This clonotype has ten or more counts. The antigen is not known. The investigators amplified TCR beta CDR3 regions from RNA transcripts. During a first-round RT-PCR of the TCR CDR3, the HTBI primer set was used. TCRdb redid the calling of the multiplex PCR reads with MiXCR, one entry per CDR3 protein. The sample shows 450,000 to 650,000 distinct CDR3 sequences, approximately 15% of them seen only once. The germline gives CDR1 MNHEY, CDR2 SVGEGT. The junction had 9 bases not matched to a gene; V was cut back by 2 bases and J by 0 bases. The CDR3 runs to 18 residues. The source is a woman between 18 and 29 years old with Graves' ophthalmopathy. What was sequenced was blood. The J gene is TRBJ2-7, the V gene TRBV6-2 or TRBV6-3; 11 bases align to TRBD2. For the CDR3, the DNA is TGTGCCAGCAGTTACCCCGAACGGACTAGCGGGCTCTCCTACGAGCAGTACTTC. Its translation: CASSYPERTSGLSYEQYF.